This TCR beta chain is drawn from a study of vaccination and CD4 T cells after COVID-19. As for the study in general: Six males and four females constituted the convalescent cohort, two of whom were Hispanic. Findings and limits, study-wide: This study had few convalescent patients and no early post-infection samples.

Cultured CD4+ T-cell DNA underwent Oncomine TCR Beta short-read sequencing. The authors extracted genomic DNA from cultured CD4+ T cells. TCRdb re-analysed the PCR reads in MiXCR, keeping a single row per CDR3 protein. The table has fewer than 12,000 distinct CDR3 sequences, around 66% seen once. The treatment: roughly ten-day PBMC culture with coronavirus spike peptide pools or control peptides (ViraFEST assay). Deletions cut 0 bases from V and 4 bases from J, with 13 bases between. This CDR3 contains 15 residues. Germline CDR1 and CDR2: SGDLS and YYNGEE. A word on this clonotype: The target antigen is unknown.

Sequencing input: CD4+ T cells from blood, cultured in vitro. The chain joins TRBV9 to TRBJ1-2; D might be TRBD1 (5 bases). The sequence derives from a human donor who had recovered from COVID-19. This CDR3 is CASSVAGGSSYGYTF. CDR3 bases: TGTGCCAGCAGCGTAGCGGGGGGATCTTCCTATGGCTACACCTTC.